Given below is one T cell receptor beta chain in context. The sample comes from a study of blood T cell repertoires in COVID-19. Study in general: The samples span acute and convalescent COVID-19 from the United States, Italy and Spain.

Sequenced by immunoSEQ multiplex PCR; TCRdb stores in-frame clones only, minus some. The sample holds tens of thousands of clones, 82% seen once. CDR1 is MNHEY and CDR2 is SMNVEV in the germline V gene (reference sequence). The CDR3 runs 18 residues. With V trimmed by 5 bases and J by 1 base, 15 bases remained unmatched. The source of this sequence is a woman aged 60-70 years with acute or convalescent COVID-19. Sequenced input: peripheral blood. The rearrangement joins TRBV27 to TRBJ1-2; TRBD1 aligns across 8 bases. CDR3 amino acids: CASSPSLNPTGGNYGYTF. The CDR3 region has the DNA TGTGCCAGCAGTCCAAGTCTTAACCCAACAGGGGGTAACTATGGCTACACCTTC.